Given below is one T cell receptor beta chain in context. The sample comes from a study of blood T cell repertoires in COVID-19. Study information: Researchers got acute and convalescent COVID-19 samples from the United States, Italy and Spain. PBMCs, B-cell-depleted T cells, or T cells were the source of the cDNA or gDNA that made up the material.

Germline V gene sequence: CDR1 KGHSH, CDR2 LQKENI. Trimming shortened V by 4 bases and J by 1 base, and 10 bases separated the two germline ends. The CDR3 sequence is 14 residues long. In the source study's methods: Amplification from reference gene primers served as the basis for estimated nucleated cell counts. Using immunoSEQ multiplex PCR, the repertoire was profiled, and TCRdb retains in-frame clones only, with some absent. The V and J calls and clone size are taken from that table; D and trimming were inferred from the DNA. This sample has roughly 290,000 clones, with 70% to 90% found just once.

The origin of this receptor is a woman in her fifties or sixties with active or convalescent COVID-19. This chain joins TRBV18 and TRBJ2-5, with D possibly TRBD1 on 5 matching bases. Sequenced material: peripheral blood. CDR3 DNA: TGTGCCAGCTCACGGCAGGGCACCCAAGAGACCCAGTACTTC. Protein sequence: CASSRQGTQETQYF.